What follows are 15 T cell receptor beta chains derived from one specimen sequenced in a study of beta chain features in type 1 diabetes. The authors reverse transcribed all of the isolated RNA, so sequencing captured expressed TCRB transcripts. Clones were sequenced by immunoSEQ multiplex PCR, and TCRdb holds only the in-frame ones, with some missing. This table has around 330,000 clones, around 10% appearing once. Specimen: naive CD4+ T cells from blood. These receptors all stem from a woman aged 25 to 39 in good health.

This clone turned up a few times. CDR3 bases: TGTGCCAGCAGCTTGTCTAGCGGGAGTTTCGATGAGCAGTTCTTC. Its translation is CASSLSSGSFDEQFF. The gene calls are TRBV7-2 and TRBJ2-1, with 10 bases matching TRBD2. Germline V gene data show CDR1 as SGHTA and CDR2 as FQGNSA. The CDR3 runs 15 residues. V lost 3 bases to trimming and J lost 8 bases; unmatched junction nucleotides: 7.

Only a few counts were recorded for this clone. The chain carries TRBV5-1 and TRBJ2-7; D remains ambiguous. Germline V CDR1 and CDR2: SGHRS, YFSETQ. Deletions cut 0 bases from V and 1 base from J, with 5 bases between. The CDR3 runs 13 residues. The CDR3 DNA is TGCGCCAGCAGCTTGGTCAGTTCCTACGAGCAGTACTTC. This gives the protein CASSLVSSYEQYF.

The rearrangement uses TRBV7-3 and TRBJ2-3; 9 bases fit TRBD1. This CDR3 region has 14 residues. Germline CDR1 and CDR2: SGHTA and FQGTGA. V lost 5 bases to trimming and J lost 4 bases; unmatched junction nucleotides: 4. This CDR3 reads CASSRRQGADTQYF. The CDR3 nucleotides read TGTGCCAGCAGCCGCCGACAGGGGGCAGATACGCAGTATTTT.

The gene calls are TRBV28 and TRBJ2-3; 7 nucleotides match TRBD1. Germline V gene sequence: CDR1 MDHEN, CDR2 SYDVKM. The CDR3 runs 15 residues. After removal of 4 bases from V and 1 base from J, the junction contained 5 bases not matched to a gene. The CDR3 nucleotides read TGTGCCAGCAGTTCCGGACAGGCCCGCACAGATACGCAGTATTTT. Translation: CASSSGQARTDTQYF.

The CDR3 DNA is TGTGCCAGCAGCACTGAGACTAGCGGGATCCACGAGCAGTACTTC. Its protein is CASSTETSGIHEQYF. The chain employs TRBV6-4 and TRBJ2-7; 11 bases align to TRBD2. The CDR3 extends over 15 amino acids. Losses at the gene ends were 6 bases for V and 5 bases for J; bases not matched to a gene: 9. Germline V gives CDR1 MRHNA, CDR2 SNTAGT.

This chain joins TRBV2 and TRBJ1-2; TRBD1 is a possible D gene (5 bases). The CDR3 length is 12 residues. The V gene lost 1 base and the J gene lost 8 bases, with 8 bases spanning the gap. Germline V gene lookup returns CDR1 SNHLY and CDR2 FYNNEI. The CDR3 bases are TGTGCCAGCAGTGAAGGGGGGGACGGCTACACCTTC. Translating gives CASSEGGDGYTF.

This clone was seen a few times. This chain connects TRBV7-2 to TRBJ2-3; possible D gene TRBD2, 7 bases. Germline values: CDR1 SGHTA, CDR2 FQGNSA. Trimming shortened V by 7 bases and J by 5 bases, and 22 bases separated the two germline ends. This CDR3 has 16 residues. Written as DNA, the CDR3 is TGTGCCAGCACCCGGGGGGTGCAGGGGTCCAGAGATACGCAGTATTTT. Amino acid sequence: CASTRGVQGSRDTQYF.

Only a few counts were recorded for this clone. Other DNA sequences in the same sample also yield this CDR3. This sequence joins TRBV7-9 and TRBJ2-3; D may be TRBD2 (6 bases). V lost 5 bases and J 0 bases, leaving 9 bases between the germline ends. CDR1 and CDR2 (germline): SEHNR, FQNEAQ (reference sequence). The CDR3 consists of 14 residues. The CDR3: CASSPGTSTDTQYF. CDR3 sequence (DNA): TGTGCCAGCAGCCCGGGGACTAGCACAGATACGCAGTATTTT.

This clone came up a few times. J is TRBJ2-7 and V is TRBV9; TRBD2 aligns across 10 bases. The CDR3 consists of 16 residues. The germline V gene encodes CDR1 SGDLS and CDR2 YYNGEE. Trimming at V came to 0 bases and at J to 2 bases, leaving 5 bases not matched to a gene. CDR3 nucleotides: TGTGCCAGCAGCGTAGTCTCTAGCGGGAGAGCCTACGAGCAGTACTTC. This codes for CASSVVSSGRAYEQYF.

The genes are TRBV4-3 and TRBJ2-3; 10 nucleotides match TRBD2. Germline CDR1 LGHNA, CDR2 YSLEER. J lost 0 bases, V lost 1 base, and 7 bases had no gene match. The CDR3 covers 18 residues. CDR3 in amino acids: CASSQAAPSGSSTDTQYF. The CDR3 coding sequence is TGCGCCAGCAGCCAAGCTGCGCCTAGCGGGAGCAGCACAGATACGCAGTATTTT.

In this sample, this clone turned up a few times. The chain is built from TRBV9 and TRBJ1-3, with D perhaps TRBD1 (5 bases). V was trimmed by 4 bases and J by 0 bases, leaving 20 bases between them. Per the germline V gene, CDR1 is SGDLS and CDR2 is YYNGEE. The CDR3 loop spans 18 amino acids. CDR3 sequence reads: CASSPPAGGSISGNTIYF. For the CDR3, the DNA is TGTGCCAGCAGCCCCCCGGCCGGGGGGTCCATCTCTGGAAACACCATATATTTT.

The rearrangement uses TRBV29-1 and TRBJ2-1, with TRBD2 matching over 12 bases. J lost 6 bases, V lost 4 bases, and 7 bases had no gene match. Germline values: CDR1 SQVTM, CDR2 ANQGSEA. This CDR3 is built from 15 residues. The CDR3 spells CSVGWTSGKSNEQFF. The CDR3 DNA is TGCAGCGTTGGATGGACTAGCGGGAAATCCAATGAGCAGTTCTTC.

This clone occurred once. The sample contains more than one DNA sequence encoding this CDR3. V gene TRBV7-9 combines with J gene TRBJ2-3, with 7 nucleotides matching TRBD2. The V gene's germline CDR1 is SEHNR and CDR2 FQNEAQ (reference sequence). The J segment lost 2 bases and the V segment lost 1 base, leaving 0 bases of the junction unmatched. The CDR3 has 14 amino acids. CDR3 DNA sequence: TGTGCCAGCAGCTTAGGACTAGCCACAGATACGCAGTATTTT. Amino acids: CASSLGLATDTQYF.

V is TRBV27 and J is TRBJ2-7, with a possible D match to TRBD2 (6 bases). The CDR3 loop spans 14 amino acids. Trimming took 6 bases from V and 3 from J, leaving 15 bases between them. CDR1 is MNHEY, CDR2 SMNVEV, per germline (reference sequence). The CDR3 sequence is CASSRTRGSYEQYF. Here the CDR3 DNA reads TGTGCCAGCAGCCGGACACGGGGGAGCTACGAGCAGTACTTC.

The chain uses TRBV14 and TRBJ2-1, with 13 bases matching TRBD2. Germline CDR1 and CDR2: SGHDN and FVKESK. The CDR3 is 16 residues long. The junction had 4 bases not matched to a gene; V was cut back by 4 bases and J by 4 bases. The CDR3: CASSRGTSGAYNEQFF. In DNA, the CDR3 is TGTGCCAGCAGCCGGGGGACTAGCGGGGCGTACAATGAGCAGTTCTTC.